Each of the 24 T cell receptor beta chains below was sequenced from the same sample in a study. TCRdb reanalysed the RT-PCR reads using MiXCR and keeps one entry per CDR3 protein. The sample lists hundreds of thousands of distinct CDR3 sequences; 14% were seen once. The sample consisted of memory CD4+ T cells from blood. These receptors were collected from a female donor in good health, serving as a healthy control.

In its sample, this clonotype was seen a few times. The chain uses TRBV28 and TRBJ1-1, with D possibly TRBD1 on 5 matching bases. V was trimmed by 7 bases and J by 10 bases, leaving 16 bases between them. The CDR3 totals 12 residues. Germline loops: CDR1 MDHEN, CDR2 SYDVKM. CDR3 nucleotides: TGTGCCAGCACCTCGACTGATGGGGGAGCTTTCTTT. This encodes CASTSTDGGAFF. The complete variable domain, with remaining parts taken from reference TRBV28 and TRBJ1-1, reads DVKVTQSSRYLVKRTGEKVFLECVQDMDHENMFWYRQDPGLGLRLIYFSYDVKMKEKGDIPEGYSVSREKKERFSLILESASTNQTSMYLCASTSTDGGAFFGQGTRLTVV.

Ten or more counts support this clonotype. The chain recombines TRBV7-8 with TRBJ2-1, with TRBD2 matching over 11 bases. The germline V gene has CDR1 SGHVS and CDR2 FQNEAQ. The CDR3 is 16 amino acids. Germline trimming cut 1 base from V and 4 bases from J; bases unmatched to any gene: 3. This CDR3 reads CASSLGGLADYNEQFF. CDR3 nucleotides: TGTGCCAGCAGCTTAGGGGGACTAGCGGATTACAATGAGCAGTTCTTC.

CDR3 loop: CASSPRGTKAAYNSPLHF. The DNA for the CDR3 is TGTGCCAGCAGCCCGAGAGGTACGAAGGCCGCTTATAATTCACCCCTCCACTTT. The chain has TRBV28 and TRBJ1-6; unclear D gene. With 6 bases removed from V and 4 bases from J, the gap between germline ends came to 22 bases. The CDR3 consists of 18 residues. Germline CDR1 and CDR2: MDHEN and SYDVKM.

This clonotype was seen a handful of times. The rearrangement links TRBV12-3 or TRBV12-4 to TRBJ2-5; 7 bases align to TRBD1. V trimming: 6 bases; J trimming: 4 bases; junction bases outside the gene matches: 8. The CDR3 runs 14 residues. This chain's CDR3 is CASRRQGGGETQYF. CDR3 bases: TGTGCCAGCAGGAGACAGGGTGGAGGAGAGACCCAGTACTTC.

The sample holds a few counts of this clonotype. This chain joins TRBV3-1 and TRBJ2-7; D is unresolved. V lost 0 bases and J 2 bases, leaving 8 bases between the germline ends. This CDR3 spans 14 amino acids. CDR1 and CDR2 (germline): LGHDT, YNNKEL (reference sequence). DNA of the CDR3: TGTGCCAGCAGCCAAGATACGTACGCCTACGAGCAGTACTTC. It is translated as CASSQDTYAYEQYF.

This clonotype turned up a few times. The rearrangement links TRBV20-1 to TRBJ2-1, with 9 bases matching TRBD1. Germline V gives CDR1 DFQATT, CDR2 SNEGSKA (reference sequence). V dropped 5 bases and J dropped 3; count of bases not matched to a gene: 8. This CDR3 has 15 amino acids. Written as DNA, the CDR3 is TGCAGTGCTGAGCCCGGGACAGGGAACTACAATGAGCAGTTCTTC. It translates to CSAEPGTGNYNEQFF.

This clonotype was counted between two and nine times. The chain is built from TRBV30 and TRBJ1-5, with a tentative D call TRBD1 (5 bases). The CDR3 length is 13 residues. The germline CDR1 and CDR2 sequences are GTSNPN and SVGIG (reference sequence). Trimming took off 2 bases at V and 3 bases at J, with 8 bases between the two ends. The CDR3 sequence is CAWSKTANQPQHF. In DNA, the CDR3 is TGTGCCTGGAGTAAGACAGCCAATCAGCCCCAGCATTTT.

This clonotype was observed many times. This chain links TRBV12-5 with TRBJ2-3, with 7 bases fitting TRBD1. From germline, CDR1 is LGHNT and CDR2 FRNRAP. CDR3 length equals 14 residues. With V trimmed by 7 bases and J by 4 bases, 8 bases remained unmatched. CDR3 sequence (DNA): TGTGCTAGTGCCCCACCCGGGACAGCAGATACGCAGTATTTT. Translation gives CASAPPGTADTQYF.

This clonotype was recorded many times. The chain is built from TRBV7-2 and TRBJ2-7; D remains ambiguous. This CDR3 has 15 residues. Germline V gives CDR1 SGHTA, CDR2 FQGNSA. Trimming shortened V by 6 bases and J by 5 bases, and 20 bases separated the two germline ends. The CDR3 region is CASSLLGPFVHEQYF. As DNA, the CDR3 is TGTGCCAGCAGTTTATTGGGCCCTTTTGTCCACGAGCAGTACTTC.

This clonotype was observed a handful of times. J is TRBJ2-7 and V is TRBV11-2; possible D gene TRBD1, 5 bases. The V and J ends lost 3 bases and 1 base respectively, with 10 bases between them. The CDR3 length is 14 residues. Germline V gives CDR1 SGHAT, CDR2 FQNNGV. For the CDR3, the DNA is TGTGCCAGCAGCTTGACAGCTACGTCCTACGAGCAGTACTTC. This sequence encodes CASSLTATSYEQYF.

The gene calls are TRBV20-1 and TRBJ2-3; D perhaps matches TRBD1 (6 bases). The V gene lost 5 bases and the J gene lost 8 bases, with 23 bases spanning the gap. The CDR3 has 15 residues. The germline V gene has CDR1 DFQATT and CDR2 SNEGSKA (reference sequence). The CDR3 region is CSARQASSMLLTQYF. CDR3 bases: TGCAGTGCTCGACAGGCTAGCTCGATGTTACTTACGCAGTATTTT.

The chain recombines TRBV18 with TRBJ2-1; no clear D. The V gene lost 2 bases and the J gene lost 4 bases, with 15 bases spanning the gap. Germline CDR1 and CDR2: KGHSH and LQKENI. The CDR3 loop spans 16 amino acids. CDR3 in amino acids: CASSPLADNLYNEQFF. The CDR3 bases are TGTGCCAGCTCACCATTAGCTGATAATTTGTACAATGAGCAGTTCTTC.

The chain couples TRBV4-3 to TRBJ2-5; 7 positions agree with TRBD2. Losses at the gene ends were 0 bases for V and 4 bases for J; bases not matched to a gene: 11. CDR1 and CDR2 from the germline V gene are LGHNA and YSLEER. This CDR3 has 17 residues. As DNA, the CDR3 is TGCGCCAGCAGCCAAGATCTGGCGGGAGTCTGGGGAGAGACCCAGTACTTC. Translation: CASSQDLAGVWGETQYF.

At least ten counts were recorded for this clonotype. The chain carries TRBV10-3 and TRBJ2-5; 9 nucleotides align to TRBD2. The V segment lost 3 bases and the J segment 1 base; nucleotides outside the gene matches: 3. Germline V gives CDR1 ENHRY, CDR2 SYGVKD. The CDR3 contains 15 residues. The DNA of the CDR3 is TGTGCCATCAGTGACCGCGGGAGGGTCCAAGAGACCCAGTACTTC. Translating it yields CAISDRGRVQETQYF.

This clonotype was recorded a few times. The J gene is TRBJ2-7, the V gene TRBV28; 10 nucleotides line up with TRBD1. V lost 6 bases, J lost 4 bases, and 12 bases stayed unmatched. Per germline, CDR1 MDHEN and CDR2 SYDVKM. CDR3 length: 16 amino acids. CDR3 nucleotides: TGTGCCAGCAGAGAAGGGGGGGACAGGGGCGCGTACGAGCAGTACTTC. This sequence encodes CASREGGDRGAYEQYF.

The chain couples TRBV25-1 to TRBJ1-4; D is undetermined. This CDR3 contains 16 residues. Trimming cost V 4 bases and J 0 bases, with 12 bases left between them. CDR1 and CDR2 from the germline V gene are MGHDK and SYGVNS. DNA of the CDR3: TGTGCCAGCAGTGTAGGGATGACCGCAACTAATGAAAAACTGTTTTTT. Translated, it gives CASSVGMTATNEKLFF.

This clonotype was recorded a few times. J is TRBJ1-2 and V is TRBV15, with unresolved D. Per germline, CDR1 LNHNV and CDR2 YYDKDF (reference sequence). CDR3 length equals 13 residues. Trimming cost V 0 bases and J 3 bases, with 5 bases left between them. CDR3 sequence reads: CATSRDRHYGYTF. The CDR3 DNA is TGTGCCACCAGCAGAGATCGGCACTATGGCTACACCTTC.

This chain uses TRBV5-6 with TRBJ2-5; TRBD1 matches at 9 bases. Germline assignment: CDR1 SGHDT and CDR2 YYEEEE. There are 16 residues in the CDR3. Losses at the gene ends were 3 bases for V and 5 bases for J; bases not matched to a gene: 11. The CDR3 sequence is CASSSRPGTGRETQYF. The CDR3 nucleotides are TGTGCCAGCAGCTCACGCCCAGGGACAGGGCGGGAGACCCAGTACTTC.

The chain joins TRBV6-2 or TRBV6-3 to TRBJ1-5, with no clear D. V was trimmed by 8 bases and J by 1 base, leaving 9 bases between them. Per the germline V gene, CDR1 is MNHEY and CDR2 is SVGEGT. This CDR3 has 13 residues. Written as DNA, the CDR3 is TGTGCCAGCGTACGAGGGAGCAATCAGCCCCAGCATTTT. The encoded protein is CASVRGSNQPQHF.

This clonotype was observed many times. The chain employs TRBV15 and TRBJ2-7; no reliable D call. The CDR3 length is 15 residues. The V gene's germline CDR1 is LNHNV and CDR2 YYDKDF (reference sequence). Trimming shortened V by 0 bases and J by 0 bases, and 9 bases separated the two germline ends. The CDR3 DNA sequence: TGTGCCACCAGCAGAGATCGTTACAACTCCTACGAGCAGTACTTC. As protein: CATSRDRYNSYEQYF.

This clonotype was recorded at least ten times. This sequence joins TRBV5-1 and TRBJ2-1; D ambiguous. Between the trimmed V and J ends, which lost 0 bases and 3 bases, there was a span of 7 bases. Per germline, CDR1 SGHRS and CDR2 YFSETQ. The CDR3 loop spans 14 amino acids. The DNA for the CDR3 is TGCGCCAGCAGCTTGGCGCCTAGCTACAATGAGCAGTTCTTC. Translated: CASSLAPSYNEQFF.

The chain carries TRBV20-1 and TRBJ2-5, with 8 bases identical to TRBD1. The J segment lost 4 bases and the V segment lost 1 base, leaving 11 bases of the junction unmatched. This CDR3 has 16 residues. Germline V gives CDR1 DFQATT, CDR2 SNEGSKA (reference sequence). The DNA of the CDR3 is TGCAGTGCTAGAGCCACCCACAGGGGGGAGAGAGAGACCCAGTACTTC. Its protein product is CSARATHRGERETQYF.

This sequence joins TRBV18 and TRBJ2-5; unclear D gene. The length of the CDR3 is 13 residues. With 3 bases removed from V and 5 bases from J, the gap between germline ends came to 10 bases. Germline V CDR1 and CDR2: KGHSH, LQKENI. CDR3 DNA sequence: TGTGCCAGCTCACCCCCAGAGGACGAGACCCAGTACTTC. Its translation is CASSPPEDETQYF. Variable domain in full (rest from reference TRBV18 and TRBJ2-5): NAGVMQNPRHLVRRRGQEARLRCSPMKGHSHVYWYRQLPEEGLKFMVYLQKENIIDESGMPKERFSAEFPKEGPSILRIQQVVRGDSAAYFCASSPPEDETQYFGPGTRLLVL.

Ten or more counts support this clonotype. Here the CDR3 reads CASSTTGTSGSEQYF. The CDR3 DNA sequence: TGTGCCAGCAGTACAACCGGGACTAGCGGGAGTGAGCAGTACTTC. V usage is TRBV27 and J usage is TRBJ2-7; TRBD2 matches at 14 bases. This CDR3 contains 15 residues. The germline V gene encodes CDR1 MNHEY and CDR2 SMNVEV (reference sequence). J was trimmed by 7 bases and V by 5 bases; bases with no gene match: 7.